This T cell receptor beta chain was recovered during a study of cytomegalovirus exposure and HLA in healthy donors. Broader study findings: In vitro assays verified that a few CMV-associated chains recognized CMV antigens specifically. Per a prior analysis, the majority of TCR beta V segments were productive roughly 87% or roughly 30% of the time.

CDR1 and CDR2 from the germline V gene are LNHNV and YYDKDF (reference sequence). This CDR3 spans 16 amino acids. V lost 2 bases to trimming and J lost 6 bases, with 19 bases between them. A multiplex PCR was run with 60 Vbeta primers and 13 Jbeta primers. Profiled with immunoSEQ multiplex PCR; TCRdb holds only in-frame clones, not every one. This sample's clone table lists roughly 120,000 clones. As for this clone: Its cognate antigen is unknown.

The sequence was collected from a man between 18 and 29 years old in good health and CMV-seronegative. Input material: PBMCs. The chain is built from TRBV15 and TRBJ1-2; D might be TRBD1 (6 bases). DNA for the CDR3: TGTGCCACCAGCAGATTCACACTAGGACAGTCCCATGGCTACACCTTC. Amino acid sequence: CATSRFTLGQSHGYTF.